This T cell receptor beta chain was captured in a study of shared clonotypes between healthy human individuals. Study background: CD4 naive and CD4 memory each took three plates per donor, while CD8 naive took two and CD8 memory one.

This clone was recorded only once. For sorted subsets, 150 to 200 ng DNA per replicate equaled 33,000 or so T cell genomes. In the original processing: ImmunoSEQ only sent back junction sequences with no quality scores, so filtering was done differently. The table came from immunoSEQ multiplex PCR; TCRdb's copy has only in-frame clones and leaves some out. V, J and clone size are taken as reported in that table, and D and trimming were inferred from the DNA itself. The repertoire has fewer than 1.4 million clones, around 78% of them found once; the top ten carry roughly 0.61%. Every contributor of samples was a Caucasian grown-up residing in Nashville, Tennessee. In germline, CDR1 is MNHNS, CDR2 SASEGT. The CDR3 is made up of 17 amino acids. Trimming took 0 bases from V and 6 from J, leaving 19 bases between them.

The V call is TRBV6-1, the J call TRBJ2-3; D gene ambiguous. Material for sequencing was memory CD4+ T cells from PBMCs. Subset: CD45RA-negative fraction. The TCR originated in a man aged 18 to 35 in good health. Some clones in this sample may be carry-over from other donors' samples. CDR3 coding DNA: TGTGCCAGCAGTGAAGCCCGAAGGGTCGTTACGACGGATACGCAGTATTTT. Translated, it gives CASSEARRVVTTDTQYF.